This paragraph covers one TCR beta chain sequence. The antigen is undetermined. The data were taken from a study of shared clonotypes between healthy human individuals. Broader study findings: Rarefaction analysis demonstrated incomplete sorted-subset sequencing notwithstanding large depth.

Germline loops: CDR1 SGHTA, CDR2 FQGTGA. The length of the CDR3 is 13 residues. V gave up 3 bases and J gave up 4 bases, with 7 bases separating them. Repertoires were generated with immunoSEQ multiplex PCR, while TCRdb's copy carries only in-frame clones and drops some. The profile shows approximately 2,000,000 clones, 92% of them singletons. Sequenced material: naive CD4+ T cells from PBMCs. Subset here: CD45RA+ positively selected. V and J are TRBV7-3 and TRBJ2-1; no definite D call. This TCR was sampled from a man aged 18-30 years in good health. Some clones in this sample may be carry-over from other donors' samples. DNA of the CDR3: TGTGCCAGCAGCTTTGCAGCATACAATGAGCAGTTCTTC. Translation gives CASSFAAYNEQFF. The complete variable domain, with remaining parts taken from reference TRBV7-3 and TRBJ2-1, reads GAGVSQTPSNKVTEKGKYVELRCDPISGHTALYWYRQSLGQGPEFLIYFQGTGAADDSGLPNDRFFAVRPEGSVSTLKIQRTERGDSAVYLCASSFAAYNEQFFGPGTRLTVL.